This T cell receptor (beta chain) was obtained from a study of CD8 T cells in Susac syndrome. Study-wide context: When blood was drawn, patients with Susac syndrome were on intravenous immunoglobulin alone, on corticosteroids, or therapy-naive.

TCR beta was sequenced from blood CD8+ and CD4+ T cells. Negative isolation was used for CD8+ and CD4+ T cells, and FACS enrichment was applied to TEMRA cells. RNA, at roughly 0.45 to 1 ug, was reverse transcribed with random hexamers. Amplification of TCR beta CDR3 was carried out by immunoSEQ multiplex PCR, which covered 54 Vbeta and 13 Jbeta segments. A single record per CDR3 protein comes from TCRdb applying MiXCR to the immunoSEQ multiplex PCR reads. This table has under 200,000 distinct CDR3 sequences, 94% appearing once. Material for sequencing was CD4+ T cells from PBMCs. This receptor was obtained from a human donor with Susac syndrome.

The chain's CDR3 is CASSSRLVDYEQYF. In nucleotides, the CDR3 is TGTGCCAGCAGTTCGCGACTAGTTGACTACGAGCAGTACTTC. The chain joins TRBV6-6 to TRBJ2-7; D might be TRBD2 (6 bases). This CDR3 region has 14 residues. The germline V gene encodes CDR1 MNHNY and CDR2 SVGAGI (reference sequence). V was pared by 4 bases and J by 3 bases, with 13 bases between.